This T cell receptor beta chain was found in a study of identifying expanded T cells in peripheral blood. The V gene end was trimmed by 2 bases and the J gene end by 4 bases; junction bases not matched to a gene: 7. CDR3 size: 15 residues. Germline-derived CDR1 and CDR2 are SGHRS and YFSETQ. Study-wide results and caveats: Roughly 1.2 clones differed between technical replicates, versus approximately 17 and 20 over time.

Comments on this clone: Its antigen is currently unknown.

The repertoire was sequenced with immunoSEQ multiplex PCR; TCRdb's copy has only in-frame clones and lacks some. This sample has 100,000 to 150,000 clones, with 65% to 90% found just once. V is TRBV5-1 and J is TRBJ1-2, with 8 bases identical to TRBD1. The sequence came from a person between 18 and 69 years old in good health. The sample consisted of blood. The CDR3 region has the DNA TGCGCCAGCAGCTTCGGGACAGGAGCCTCCTATGGCTACACCTTC. Translation: CASSFGTGASYGYTF.